This TCR beta chain was recorded in a study of Graves' ophthalmopathy and Graves' hyperthyroidism. For the study at large: Investigators collected peripheral blood at initial diagnosis, before any treatment was given.

RNA transcripts provided the template for amplifying TCR beta CDR3 regions. RT-PCR with HTBI primers came first, then second-round multiplex PCR. TCRdb re-derived calls from the multiplex PCR reads in MiXCR, one entry per CDR3 protein. The table records more than 550,000 distinct CDR3 sequences, approximately 39% of them present only once. This clonotype was picked up many times. The CDR3 has 12 residues. Trimming took off 7 bases at V and 6 bases at J, with 12 bases between the two ends. This rearrangement joins TRBV12-3 or TRBV12-4 to TRBJ1-1; a possible D gene is TRBD1 (5 bases). Sequenced: peripheral blood. This TCR came from an adult man with Graves' ophthalmopathy. DNA of the CDR3: TGTGCCAGCACCACGGACACACCTGAAGCTTTCTTT. Its translation is CASTTDTPEAFF.